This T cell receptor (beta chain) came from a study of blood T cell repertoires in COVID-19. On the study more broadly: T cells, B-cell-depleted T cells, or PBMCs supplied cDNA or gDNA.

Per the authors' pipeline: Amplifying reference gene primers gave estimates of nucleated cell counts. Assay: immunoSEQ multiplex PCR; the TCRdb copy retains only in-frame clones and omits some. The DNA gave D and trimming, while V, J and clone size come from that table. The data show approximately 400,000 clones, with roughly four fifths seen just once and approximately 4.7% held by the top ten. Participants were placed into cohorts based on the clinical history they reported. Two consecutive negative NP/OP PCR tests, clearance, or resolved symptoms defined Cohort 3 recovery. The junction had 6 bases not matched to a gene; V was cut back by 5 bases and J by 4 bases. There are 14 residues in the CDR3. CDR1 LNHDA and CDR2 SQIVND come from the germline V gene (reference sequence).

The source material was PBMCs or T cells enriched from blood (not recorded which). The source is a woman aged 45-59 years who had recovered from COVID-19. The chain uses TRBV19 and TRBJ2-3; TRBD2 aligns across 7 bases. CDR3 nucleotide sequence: TGTGCCAGTAGTCCGGGGGAGGGCCCAGATACGCAGTATTTT. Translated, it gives CASSPGEGPDTQYF.